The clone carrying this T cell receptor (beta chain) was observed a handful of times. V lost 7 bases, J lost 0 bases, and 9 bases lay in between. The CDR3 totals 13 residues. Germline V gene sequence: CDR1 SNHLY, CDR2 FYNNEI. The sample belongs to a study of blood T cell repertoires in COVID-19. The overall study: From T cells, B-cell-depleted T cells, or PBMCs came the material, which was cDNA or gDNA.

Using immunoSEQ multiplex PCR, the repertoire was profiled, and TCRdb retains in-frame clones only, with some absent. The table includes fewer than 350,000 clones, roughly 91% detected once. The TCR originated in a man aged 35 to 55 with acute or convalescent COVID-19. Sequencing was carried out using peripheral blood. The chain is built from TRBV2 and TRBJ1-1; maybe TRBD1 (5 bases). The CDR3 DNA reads TGTGCCAGCAAGAACAGGTTGAACACTGAAGCTTTCTTT. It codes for CASKNRLNTEAFF. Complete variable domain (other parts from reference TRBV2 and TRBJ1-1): EPEVTQTPSHQVTQMGQEVILRCVPISNHLYFYWYRQILGQKVEFLVSFYNNEISEKSEIFDDQFSVERPDGSNFTLKIRSTKLEDSAMYFCASKNRLNTEAFFGQGTRLTVV.